Following are 19 T cell receptor beta chains from one sample sequenced in a study of OX40 agonist ivuxolimab in advanced cancers. This table comes from immunoSEQ multiplex PCR, and its TCRdb copy is limited to in-frame clones, with some not included. The sample yields tens of thousands of clones, just under 90% seen once. Specimen: CD4+ or CD8+ T cells sorted from blood, collected in a trial of the OX40 agonist ivuxolimab. These TCRs come from an adult with an advanced solid tumor such as melanoma, head and neck, liver or kidney cancer.

The chain recombines TRBV2 with TRBJ1-3; D unclear. Per the germline V gene, CDR1 is SNHLY and CDR2 is FYNNEI. Trimming pared 6 bases from V and 0 bases from J, leaving 9 bases between. The CDR3 is made up of 14 amino acids. CDR3 in DNA: TGTGCCAGCAGGAGTACACCCTCTGGAAACACCATATATTTT. Amino acid sequence: CASRSTPSGNTIYF.

The J gene is TRBJ2-1, the V gene TRBV19, with no clear D. This CDR3 region has 14 residues. Between the trimmed V and J ends, which lost 2 bases and 6 bases, there was a span of 11 bases. CDR1 is LNHDA, CDR2 SQIVND, per germline (reference sequence). The CDR3 protein is CASSIIPVFNEQFF. The CDR3 bases are TGTGCCAGTAGTATAATACCTGTTTTCAATGAGCAGTTCTTC.

This chain joins TRBV19 and TRBJ1-1; unclear D gene. Trimming pared 5 bases from V and 3 bases from J, leaving 10 bases between. The CDR3 contains 13 residues. Per germline, CDR1 LNHDA and CDR2 SQIVND (reference sequence). The DNA of the CDR3 is TGTGCCAGTAGTGCACAATGGGACACTGAAGCTTTCTTT. Amino acids: CASSAQWDTEAFF.

Comment on this clone: The same CDR3 arises from other DNA sequences in this sample as well. The rearrangement links TRBV9 to TRBJ2-1; 7 positions agree with TRBD2. V shed 0 bases, J shed 7 bases, and the junction held 10 bases outside the gene matches. This CDR3 has 16 amino acids. CDR1 is SGDLS, CDR2 YYNGEE, per germline. The DNA for the CDR3 is TGTGCCAGCAGCGTAGGTGGGGGAGGGCTGGTAAATGAGCAGTTCTTC. Translated, it gives CASSVGGGGLVNEQFF.

The chain employs TRBV18 and TRBJ1-2; possible D gene TRBD1, 6 bases. The germline V and J ends were trimmed by 4 bases and 1 base, with 13 bases remaining between them. The CDR3 runs to 15 residues. Germline V gene lookup returns CDR1 KGHSH and CDR2 LQKENI. The CDR3 DNA reads as TGTGCCAGCTCACTAACAGGGTCTTATAACTATGGCTACACCTTC. Protein product: CASSLTGSYNYGYTF.

As DNA, the CDR3 is TGTGCCAGCAGCCCTTGGGGGCAGGGACTAGCAAGGGAGCTGTTTTTT. Translating gives CASSPWGQGLARELFF. The chain joins TRBV7-3 to TRBJ2-2; 9 bases match TRBD2. Germline V lookup: CDR1 SGHTA, CDR2 FQGTGA. CDR3 size: 16 residues. V was clipped by 5 bases and J by 9 bases; unmatched bases: 13. Complete variable domain (other parts from reference TRBV7-3 and TRBJ2-2): GAGVSQTPSNKVTEKGKYVELRCDPISGHTALYWYRQSLGQGPEFLIYFQGTGAADDSGLPNDRFFAVRPEGSVSTLKIQRTERGDSAVYLCASSPWGQGLARELFFGEGSRLTVL.

This chain links TRBV5-3 with TRBJ1-4; D possibly corresponds to TRBD1 (6 bases). TRBV5-3 is an open reading frame whose function is uncertain. Trimming removed 4 bases at V and 8 bases at J, with 21 bases between. The CDR3 is 16 amino acids. CDR3 in DNA: TGTGCCAGAAGCCCAGGGGCCGGGGGGATGAGGGAAAAACTGTTTTTT. This codes for CARSPGAGGMREKLFF.

The V call is TRBV25-1, the J call TRBJ2-1; unclear D gene. From germline, CDR1 is MGHDK and CDR2 SYGVNS. The germline V and J ends were trimmed by 6 bases and 0 bases, with 15 bases remaining between them. The CDR3 consists of 16 residues. The CDR3 is CASSKEGPSSYNEQFF. The CDR3 DNA reads as TGTGCCAGCAGCAAGGAAGGGCCGAGCTCCTACAATGAGCAGTTCTTC.

This clone has just one count. The chain combines TRBV10-2 with TRBJ2-7; TRBD2 matches at 7 bases. V lost 2 bases to trimming and J lost 4 bases; unmatched junction nucleotides: 8. The CDR3 runs 15 residues. Germline CDR1 WSHSY, CDR2 SAAADI. CDR3 loop: CASSESGGRGYEQYF. Here the CDR3 DNA reads TGCGCCAGCAGTGAGAGTGGCGGGAGAGGGTACGAGCAGTACTTC.

This chain joins TRBV7-6 and TRBJ2-3; 11 bases line up with TRBD2. CDR1 is SGHVS, CDR2 FNYEAQ, per germline. J lost 0 bases, V lost 3 bases, and 2 bases had no gene match. This CDR3 spans 16 amino acids. The CDR3: CASSLLAGGSTDTQYF. The DNA of the CDR3 is TGTGCCAGCAGCTTGCTAGCGGGAGGAAGCACAGATACGCAGTATTTT.

The rearrangement joins TRBV5-1 to TRBJ2-7; no definite D call. The CDR3 covers 13 residues. Germline-derived CDR1 and CDR2 are SGHRS and YFSETQ. The V gene lost 0 bases and the J gene lost 4 bases, with 8 bases spanning the gap. Written as DNA, the CDR3 is TGCGCCAGCAGCTTGGGAGATGCATACGAGCAGTACTTC. This gives the protein CASSLGDAYEQYF.

The chain combines TRBV14 with TRBJ2-1; D call uncertain. This CDR3 has 14 amino acids. CDR1 SGHDN and CDR2 FVKESK come from the germline V gene. V lost 5 bases, J lost 3 bases, and 11 bases lay in between. For the CDR3, the DNA is TGTGCCAGCAGCGACGGAGCATTCTACAATGAGCAGTTCTTC. As protein: CASSDGAFYNEQFF.

V gene TRBV28 combines with J gene TRBJ1-1; no firm D call. Germline CDR1 reads MDHEN; CDR2 reads SYDVKM. V lost 3 bases and J lost 4, with 6 bases in between. The CDR3 loop spans 12 amino acids. This chain's CDR3 is CASSLALTEAFF. As DNA, the CDR3 is TGTGCCAGCAGTTTGGCTCTCACTGAAGCTTTCTTT.

A word on this clone: Additional DNA sequences in this sample encode the identical CDR3. The chain carries TRBV12-5 and TRBJ2-2; TRBD1 matches at 8 bases. V shed 1 base and J 2 bases; nucleotides not matched to a gene: 3. The CDR3 has 16 amino acids. Germline lookup yields CDR1 LGHNT and CDR2 FRNRAP. CDR3: CASGLATGDNTGELFF. DNA for the CDR3: TGTGCTAGTGGTTTGGCGACAGGGGATAACACCGGGGAGCTGTTTTTT.

This sequence joins TRBV29-1 and TRBJ2-3; 10 bases align to TRBD2. The junction had 8 bases not matched to a gene; V was cut back by 6 bases and J by 5 bases. Germline CDR1 is SQVTM and CDR2 is ANQGSEA. The CDR3 covers 14 residues. CDR3 region: CSVGVAGGKDTQYF. In DNA, the CDR3 is TGCAGCGTCGGGGTAGCGGGAGGAAAAGATACGCAGTATTTT.

V is TRBV18 and J is TRBJ2-1; D possibly corresponds to TRBD2 (6 bases). The CDR3 runs to 16 residues. Deletions cut 1 base from V and 5 bases from J, with 15 bases between. Germline-derived CDR1 and CDR2 are KGHSH and LQKENI. CDR3 sequence reads: CASSPRASDTHNEQFF. In nucleotides, the CDR3 is TGTGCCAGCTCACCACGAGCTAGCGACACTCACAATGAGCAGTTCTTC.

The rearrangement uses TRBV5-1 and TRBJ1-1; unclear D gene. Germline loops: CDR1 SGHRS, CDR2 YFSETQ. The CDR3 covers 16 residues. V was pared by 5 bases and J by 1 base, with 18 bases between. The CDR3 is CASRSRAPGANTEAFF. As DNA, the CDR3 is TGCGCCAGCAGAAGTAGGGCTCCGGGCGCGAACACTGAAGCTTTCTTT.

The chain uses TRBV29-1 and TRBJ2-7, with D possibly called TRBD1 or TRBD2 (6 bases each). This CDR3 has 13 amino acids. Germline-derived CDR1 and CDR2 are SQVTM and ANQGSEA. The V gene lost 7 bases and the J gene lost 4 bases, with 17 bases spanning the gap. The chain's CDR3 is CSAVGGSRYEQYF. For the CDR3, the DNA is TGCAGCGCCGTAGGGGGGAGTAGATACGAGCAGTACTTC.

V gene TRBV7-2 combines with J gene TRBJ2-1, with TRBD2 matching over 8 bases. CDR1 and CDR2 from the germline V gene are SGHTA and FQGNSA. J was trimmed by 8 bases and V by 5 bases; bases with no gene match: 11. This CDR3 contains 15 residues. This chain's CDR3 is CASSLSGSLIDEQFF. The CDR3, as DNA: TGTGCCAGCAGCCTAAGCGGGAGCTTAATCGATGAGCAGTTCTTC.